These 9 T cell receptor beta chains originate from one sample sequenced in a study of identical twins. TCRdb passed the 5' RACE reads through MiXCR, listing each CDR3 protein once. The profile shows hundreds of thousands of distinct CDR3 sequences, about 24% of them singletons. These data are also associated with another study on T cells expressing NK-cell markers.

The sample consisted of CD4+ T cells sorted from blood. These receptors all come from a woman aged 18-29 years in good health.

In this sample, this clonotype turned up a few times. The chain combines TRBV5-1 with TRBJ2-3; 14 nucleotides match TRBD2. Germline CDR1 SGHRS, CDR2 YFSETQ. The junction had 7 bases not matched to a gene; V was cut back by 5 bases and J by 11 bases. This CDR3 has 14 amino acids. CDR3 sequence reads: CASSPGTSGGEQYF. The DNA for the CDR3 is TGCGCCAGCAGTCCCGGGACTAGCGGGGGTGAGCAGTATTTT.

This clonotype was counted once. The chain carries TRBV20-1 and TRBJ1-2, with D perhaps matching TRBD1 (5 bases). This CDR3 is 18 amino acids long. The germline V and J ends were trimmed by 5 bases and 4 bases, with 29 bases remaining between them. The germline CDR1 and CDR2 sequences are DFQATT and SNEGSKA (reference sequence). CDR3 in DNA: TGCAGTGCTGATACCTCCCTGACAGTTATCCATGCAACCTATGGCTACACCTTC. Residues: CSADTSLTVIHATYGYTF.

In its sample, this clonotype was seen a few times. This chain joins TRBV9 and TRBJ1-1; tentative D call: TRBD1 (6 bases). The CDR3 extends over 14 amino acids. Trimming took off 4 bases at V and 6 bases at J, with 16 bases between the two ends. The germline CDR1 and CDR2 sequences are SGDLS and YYNGEE. Written as DNA, the CDR3 is TGTGCCAGCAGCCCCCATGACAGGAAGGCTGAAGCTTTCTTT. Its protein is CASSPHDRKAEAFF.

In its sample, this clonotype was seen a few times. V usage is TRBV20-1 and J usage is TRBJ2-7; D remains ambiguous. Per the germline V gene, CDR1 is DFQATT and CDR2 is SNEGSKA (reference sequence). V was trimmed by 3 bases and J by 10 bases, leaving 22 bases between them. The CDR3 contains 14 residues. The CDR3 spells CSASPRTGPNPQYF. In nucleotides, the CDR3 is TGCAGTGCTAGTCCTCGGACCGGACCGAACCCTCAGTACTTC.

In nucleotides, the CDR3 is TGCGCCAGCAGCTACTGGACAGGGGCAGACACTGAAGCTTTCTTT. Its translation: CASSYWTGADTEAFF. The rearrangement uses TRBV5-1 and TRBJ1-1; 9 bases line up with TRBD1. The length of the CDR3 is 15 residues. Per the germline V gene, CDR1 is SGHRS and CDR2 is YFSETQ. Trimming took 3 bases from V and 3 from J; bases not matched to a gene: 6.

The chain uses TRBV18 and TRBJ2-7; weak D call: TRBD2 (6 bases). From germline, CDR1 is KGHSH and CDR2 LQKENI. Trimming stripped 6 bases from V and 7 bases from J, with 19 bases between. The CDR3 totals 14 residues. DNA of the CDR3: TGTGCCAGCTCTTCCGAGACTAGGGGTTTGGAGCAGTACTTC. This gives the protein CASSSETRGLEQYF.

In DNA, the CDR3 is TGCGCCAGCAGCTCTCCGACAGACAATGAGCAGTTCTTC. This gives the protein CASSSPTDNEQFF. The chain is built from TRBV5-1 and TRBJ2-1; the D gene is possibly TRBD1 (5 bases). Deletions cut 3 bases from V and 5 bases from J, with 9 bases between. Germline CDR1 reads SGHRS; CDR2 reads YFSETQ. The CDR3 extends over 13 amino acids.

Only a few counts were recorded for this clonotype. The J gene is TRBJ2-7, the V gene TRBV6-2 or TRBV6-3; D uncertain. The CDR3 has 15 residues. V lost 8 bases and J 2 bases, leaving 19 bases between the germline ends. Per the germline V gene, CDR1 is MNHEY and CDR2 is SVGEGT. The CDR3 protein is CASHEGGGLAYEQYF. CDR3 coding DNA: TGTGCCAGCCACGAAGGTGGTGGGCTAGCCTACGAGCAGTACTTC.

This clonotype was seen only a few times. The genes are TRBV20-1 and TRBJ2-7, with D possibly TRBD1 on 5 matching bases. CDR1 is DFQATT and CDR2 is SNEGSKA in the germline V gene (reference sequence). The CDR3 loop spans 11 amino acids. V was trimmed by 6 bases and J by 7 bases, leaving 13 bases between them. The CDR3 reads CSARAAREQYF. The CDR3, as DNA: TGCAGTGCCAGGGCGGCTCGGGAGCAGTACTTC.